A selection of T cell receptor beta chains follows, all from one sample in a study of blood T cell repertoires in COVID-19. Assay: immunoSEQ multiplex PCR; the TCRdb copy retains only in-frame clones and omits some. The sample yields around 260,000 clones, 80% to 85% seen once. What was sequenced was peripheral blood. The source is a person aged 65 to 85 with COVID-19, enrolled during active disease. The CDR3 runs from the conserved cysteine through the conserved F or W. D genes are given only for firm matches. Some rows have no size entry. The others give once, few or many, or a class for an expanded clone.

D gene	V gene	clone size	J gene	CDR3 protein	CDR3 DNA
NA	TRBV6-5	NA	TRBJ2-3	CASVGRVTDTQYF	TGTGCCAGCGTGGGCAGGGTGACAGATACGCAGTATTTT
NA	TRBV11-2	few	TRBJ2-1	CASSLGDRSNEQFF	TGTGCCAGCAGCTTAGGTGACAGGTCCAATGAGCAGTTCTTC
NA	TRBV2	NA	TRBJ2-5	CASGRDSGSRETQYF	TGTGCCAGCGGCCGGGACAGCGGGAGTCGGGAGACCCAGTACTTC
TRBD1	TRBV13	NA	TRBJ1-6	CASSLGGGFGTDISPLHF	TGTGCCAGCAGCTTAGGCGGAGGTTTCGGGACAGACATATCACCCCTCCACTTT
TRBD2	TRBV6-2/TRBV6-3	NA	TRBJ2-2	CASSYTSGKANTGELFF	TGTGCCAGCAGTTACACTAGCGGGAAGGCTAACACCGGGGAGCTGTTTTTT
TRBD2	TRBV7-2	once	TRBJ2-7	CASSSTSGNYEQYF	TGTGCCAGCAGCTCCACTAGCGGGAACTACGAGCAGTACTTC
NA	TRBV28	NA	TRBJ1-5	CASSQGGSGGNQPQHF	TGTGCCAGCAGTCAGGGAGGGTCCGGTGGCAATCAGCCCCAGCATTTT
TRBD1	TRBV7-8	NA	TRBJ1-2	CASSLGTGGNGYTF	TGTGCCAGCAGCTTAGGGACAGGGGGCAATGGCTACACCTTC
TRBD1	TRBV4-3	NA	TRBJ1-5	CASSQRQGNQPQHF	TGCGCCAGCAGCCAACGACAGGGTAATCAGCCCCAGCATTTT
TRBD1	TRBV11-2	NA	TRBJ1-1	CASSTTRTGPLRGGEAFF	TGTGCCAGCAGCACCACACGGACAGGGCCCCTGAGAGGAGGTGAAGCTTTCTTT
NA	TRBV4-1	NA	TRBJ2-2	CASSQGPQIVTGELFF	TGCGCCAGCAGCCAAGGGCCACAGATCGTCACCGGGGAGCTGTTTTTT
TRBD2	TRBV7-9	NA	TRBJ2-1	CASSLGQRGGDEQFF	TGTGCCAGCAGCCTTGGCCAGCGGGGGGGCGATGAGCAGTTCTTC
TRBD2	TRBV5-4	NA	TRBJ2-1	CASNILGTSGSTQFF	TGTGCCAGCAACATTCTCGGGACTAGCGGGAGTACGCAGTTCTTC
TRBD1	TRBV6-4	NA	TRBJ2-6	CASSDWDRATFPTRGQGVLTF	TGTGCCAGCAGTGACTGGGACAGGGCCACTTTTCCGACTCGGGGTCAAGGCGTCCTGACTTTC
NA	TRBV15	NA	TRBJ1-5	CATSSQTGIGQPQHF	TGTGCCACCAGCAGCCAAACAGGGATTGGTCAGCCCCAGCATTTT
TRBD1	TRBV5-4	NA	TRBJ2-1	CASSGNRGNSYNEQFF	TGTGCCAGCAGCGGGAACAGGGGGAATTCCTACAATGAGCAGTTCTTC
NA	TRBV5-6	NA	TRBJ1-2	CASSRTNYGYTF	TGTGCCAGCAGCCGGACAAACTATGGCTACACCTTC
TRBD2	TRBV5-8	once	TRBJ2-1	CASSPRTSAGNEQFF	TGTGCCAGCAGCCCGAGGACTAGCGCAGGCAATGAGCAGTTCTTC
NA	TRBV6-2/TRBV6-3	NA	TRBJ1-2	CASSSGGGYTF	TGTGCCAGCAGTTCCGGGGGAGGCTACACCTTC
NA	TRBV7-6	NA	TRBJ2-2	CASSPSLSAGELFF	TGTGCCAGCAGCCCGAGTTTGTCGGCCGGGGAGCTGTTTTTT
TRBD2	TRBV7-2	NA	TRBJ2-3	CASRARTSGGTSTDTQYF	TGTGCCAGCAGGGCGCGGACTAGCGGGGGGACTAGCACAGATACGCAGTATTTT
NA	TRBV29-1	NA	TRBJ2-1	CSVTRLFGNEQFF	TGCAGCGTCACACGACTCTTCGGGAATGAGCAGTTCTTC
NA	TRBV19	NA	TRBJ1-5	CASTDTYNQPQHF	TGTGCCAGCACGGACACGTACAATCAGCCCCAGCATTTT
NA	TRBV5-4	NA	TRBJ2-5	CASSQGPQETQYF	TGTGCCAGCAGTCAGGGCCCCCAAGAGACCCAGTACTTC
NA	TRBV24-1	NA	TRBJ2-1	CATRETTGHNEQFF	TGTGCCACCAGAGAAACGACAGGACACAATGAGCAGTTCTTC
TRBD2	TRBV7-9	NA	TRBJ2-7	CASSKGLVNYEQYF	TGTGCCAGCAGCAAAGGACTAGTGAATTACGAGCAGTACTTC
TRBD1	TRBV19	NA	TRBJ2-2	CASKSGTGNTGELFF	TGTGCCAGTAAATCCGGGACAGGGAACACCGGGGAGCTGTTTTTT
TRBD1	TRBV5-1	NA	TRBJ1-2	CASSKEDPQGVDGYTF	TGCGCCAGCAGCAAAGAGGACCCACAGGGGGTCGACGGCTACACCTTC
NA	TRBV4-3	few	TRBJ1-6	CASSQEEGPNSPLHF	TGCGCCAGCAGCCAAGAGGAGGGGCCTAATTCACCCCTCCACTTT
TRBD1	TRBV6-2/TRBV6-3	NA	TRBJ1-5	CASSYSKVTGRVSNQPQHF	TGTGCCAGCAGTTACTCGAAGGTGACAGGGAGAGTAAGCAATCAGCCCCAGCATTTT
NA	TRBV18	NA	TRBJ1-2	CASSPGRDYGYTF	TGTGCCAGCTCACCAGGGAGGGATTACGGCTACACCTTC
TRBD1	TRBV6-5	many	TRBJ2-7	CASSKPGQETYEQYF	TGTGCCAGCAGTAAACCGGGACAGGAAACCTACGAGCAGTACTTC
NA	TRBV7-2	few	TRBJ2-5	CASSLAGGPGTQYF	TGTGCCAGCAGCTTAGCAGGAGGGCCAGGGACCCAGTACTTC
NA	TRBV5-8	few	TRBJ1-1	CASSRWALNTEAFF	TGTGCCAGCAGCCGGTGGGCCCTAAACACTGAAGCTTTCTTT
TRBD2	TRBV6-5	NA	TRBJ2-7	CASKYASGGSYEQYF	TGTGCCAGCAAATATGCTAGCGGGGGCTCCTACGAGCAGTACTTC
NA	TRBV18	NA	TRBJ1-5	CASSRGGRQPQHF	TGTGCCAGCTCTAGGGGGGGGCGCCAGCCCCAGCATTTT
NA	TRBV9	NA	TRBJ1-1	CASSLQGNTEAFF	TGTGCCAGCAGCTTACAGGGGAACACTGAAGCTTTCTTT